This T cell receptor (beta chain) comes out of a study of blood T cell repertoires in COVID-19. At the level of the study: Sites in the United States, Italy and Spain provided acute and convalescent COVID-19 samples.

The authors' processing: Estimation of nucleated cell counts was performed using reference gene primer amplification. Assay: immunoSEQ multiplex PCR; the TCRdb copy retains only in-frame clones and omits some. V and J calls plus clone size are reproduced from that table; the DNA served to infer D and trimming. The table shows some 14,000 clones, with approximately 91% occurring only once. The CDR3 is made up of 16 amino acids. The germline CDR1 and CDR2 sequences are SGHTA and FQGNSA. With 1 base removed from V and 4 bases from J, the gap between germline ends came to 11 bases. The origin of this receptor is a human donor in a cohort sampled during active COVID-19. This rearrangement joins TRBV7-2 to TRBJ1-6; D may be TRBD1 (5 bases). The specimen sequenced was peripheral blood. The CDR3 coding sequence is TGTGCCAGCAGCTTAGGCAGGGCTTCATATAATTCACCCCTCCACTTT. Protein product: CASSLGRASYNSPLHF. The complete variable domain, with remaining parts taken from reference TRBV7-2 and TRBJ1-6, reads GAGVSQSPSNKVTEKGKDVELRCDPISGHTALYWYRQSLGQGLEFLIYFQGNSAPDKSGLPSDRFSAERTGGSVSTLTIQRTQQEDSAVYLCASSLGRASYNSPLHFGNGTRLTVT.